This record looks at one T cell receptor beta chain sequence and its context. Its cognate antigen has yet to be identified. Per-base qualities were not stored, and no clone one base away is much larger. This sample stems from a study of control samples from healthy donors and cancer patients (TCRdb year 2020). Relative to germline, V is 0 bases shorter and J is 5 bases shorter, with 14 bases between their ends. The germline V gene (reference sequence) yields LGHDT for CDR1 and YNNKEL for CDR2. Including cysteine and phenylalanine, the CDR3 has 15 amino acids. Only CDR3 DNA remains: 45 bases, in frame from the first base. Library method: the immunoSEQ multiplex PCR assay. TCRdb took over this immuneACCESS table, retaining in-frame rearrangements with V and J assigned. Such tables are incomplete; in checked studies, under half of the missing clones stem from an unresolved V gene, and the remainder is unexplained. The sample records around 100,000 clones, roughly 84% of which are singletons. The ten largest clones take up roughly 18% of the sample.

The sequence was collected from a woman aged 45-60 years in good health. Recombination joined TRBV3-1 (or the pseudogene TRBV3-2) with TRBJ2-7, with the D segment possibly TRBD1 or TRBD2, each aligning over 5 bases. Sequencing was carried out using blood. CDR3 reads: CASSQDFLGVDEQYF. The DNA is TGTGCCAGCAGCCAAGATTTTCTGGGGGTGGACGAGCAGTACTTC.